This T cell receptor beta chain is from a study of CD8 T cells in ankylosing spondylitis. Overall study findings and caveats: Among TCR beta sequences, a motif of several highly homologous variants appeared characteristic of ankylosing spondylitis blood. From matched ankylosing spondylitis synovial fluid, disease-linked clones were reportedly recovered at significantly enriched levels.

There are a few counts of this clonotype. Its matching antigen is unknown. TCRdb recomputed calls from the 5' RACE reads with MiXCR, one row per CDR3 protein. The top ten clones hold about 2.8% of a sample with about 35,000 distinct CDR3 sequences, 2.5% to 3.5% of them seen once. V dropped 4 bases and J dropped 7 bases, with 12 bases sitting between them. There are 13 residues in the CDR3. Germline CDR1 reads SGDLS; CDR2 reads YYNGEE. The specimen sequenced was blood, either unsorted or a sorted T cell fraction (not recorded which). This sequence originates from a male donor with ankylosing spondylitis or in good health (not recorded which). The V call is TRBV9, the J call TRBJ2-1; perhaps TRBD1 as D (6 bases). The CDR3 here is CASSPRGGNEQFF. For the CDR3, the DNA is TGTGCCAGCAGCCCCAGGGGTGGGAATGAGCAGTTCTTC.